The next 26 T cell receptor beta chains were all read from a single sample in a study of CD8+CD57+ T cells in acquired aplastic anemia. Only patients with CD8+CD57+ cell expansion on flow cytometry were chosen for sequencing. CDR3 and TCR beta VDJ profiling relied on a genomic DNA template. TCRdb re-analysed the reads in MiXCR, keeping a single row per CDR3 protein. In the table there are some 160,000 distinct CDR3 sequences, 40% to 50% of which are singletons. The sample comprised sorted CD4+, CD8+, or CD8+CD57+ T cells (not recorded which) from PBMCs. The receptor set was obtained from a human donor with aplastic anemia.

The table lists this clonotype with many counts. This chain joins TRBV29-1 and TRBJ2-7; D is possibly TRBD2 (5 bases). Trimming removed 4 bases from V and 5 bases from J, with 12 bases in between. CDR3 length: 12 amino acids. Germline V CDR1 and CDR2: SQVTM, ANQGSEA. This CDR3 reads CSVARARDEQYF. In nucleotides, the CDR3 is TGCAGCGTTGCGAGGGCCCGGGACGAGCAGTACTTC.

The chain combines TRBV3-1 with TRBJ2-7; tentatively, D is TRBD1 (5 bases). The CDR3 sequence is 16 residues long. Germline lookup yields CDR1 LGHDT and CDR2 YNNKEL (reference sequence). The V gene lost 4 bases and the J gene lost 4 bases, with 20 bases spanning the gap. CDR3 region: CASSPRLQGWGYEQYF. CDR3 coding DNA: TGTGCCAGCAGCCCCAGGCTGCAGGGTTGGGGTTACGAGCAGTACTTC.

This clonotype was picked up one time. The chain joins TRBV7-8 to TRBJ2-2; no clear D gene. This CDR3 spans 13 amino acids. Germline CDR1 and CDR2: SGHVS and FQNEAQ. Trimming removed 11 bases from V and 1 base from J, with 11 bases in between. CDR3: CASVGLNTGELFF. CDR3 DNA: TGTGCCTCGGTCGGGTTGAACACCGGGGAGCTGTTTTTT.

This clonotype was observed many times. The CDR3 DNA sequence: TGTGCCACCAGCAGAGATGGCGGCGCTGGAAACACCATATATTTT. As protein: CATSRDGGAGNTIYF. The J gene is TRBJ1-3, the V gene TRBV15; no firm D call. Trimming removed 0 bases from V and 2 bases from J, with 8 bases in between. The CDR3 totals 15 residues. From germline, CDR1 is LNHNV and CDR2 YYDKDF (reference sequence).

This clonotype has only a few counts. The rearrangement joins TRBV28 to TRBJ2-5; no clear D. This CDR3 has 16 amino acids. Trimming removed 2 bases at V and 2 bases at J, with 15 bases between. In germline, CDR1 is MDHEN, CDR2 SYDVKM. The CDR3 loop is CASSLPSGRVQETQYF. In DNA, the CDR3 is TGTGCCAGCAGTTTACCCAGTGGCCGGGTGCAAGAGACCCAGTACTTC.

In its sample, this clonotype was seen many times. The CDR3 region is CASSLPDTNEQFF. CDR3 bases: TGTGCCAGCAGCTTACCGGACACCAATGAGCAGTTCTTC. V gene TRBV7-2 combines with J gene TRBJ2-1; maybe TRBD1 (5 bases). Per the germline V gene, CDR1 is SGHTA and CDR2 is FQGNSA. CDR3 length: 13 amino acids. V lost 2 bases to trimming and J lost 6 bases, with 8 bases between them.

There are many counts of this clonotype. This sequence joins TRBV3-1 and TRBJ2-7; D ambiguous. CDR1 LGHDT and CDR2 YNNKEL come from the germline V gene (reference sequence). CDR3 length: 15 residues. V was trimmed by 0 bases and J by 0 bases, leaving 9 bases between them. The CDR3 nucleotides are TGTGCCAGCAGCCAAGAAACACTTACCTCCTACGAGCAGTACTTC. Its protein product is CASSQETLTSYEQYF.

CDR3 DNA: TGCAGTGCTAGTCGGGCCGGGGAGCTGTTTTTT. Protein product: CSASRAGELFF. V and J are TRBV20-1 and TRBJ2-2; no clear D gene. The CDR3 length is 11 residues. The V end was cut by 3 bases, the J end by 6 bases, with 5 bases between. Germline loops: CDR1 DFQATT, CDR2 SNEGSKA (reference sequence).

The chain carries TRBV29-1 and TRBJ2-3, with no clear D. This CDR3 contains 15 residues. The V end lost 3 bases, the J end lost 0 bases, and 13 bases lay between the germline ends. Germline V CDR1 and CDR2: SQVTM, ANQGSEA. The CDR3 sequence: CSVEAGSFSTDTQYF. The CDR3 DNA sequence: TGCAGCGTTGAGGCAGGAAGCTTTAGCACAGATACGCAGTATTTT.

In this sample, this clonotype turned up many times. V and J are TRBV7-2 and TRBJ2-1; D uncertain. Trimming cost V 1 base and J 5 bases, with 9 bases left between them. CDR3 length: 14 residues. Germline loops: CDR1 SGHTA, CDR2 FQGNSA. CDR3 protein: CASSLGHANNEQFF. CDR3 nucleotide sequence: TGTGCCAGCAGCTTAGGACACGCTAACAATGAGCAGTTCTTC.

The chain uses TRBV2 and TRBJ2-7; a weak D match, TRBD1 (6 bases). In germline, CDR1 is SNHLY, CDR2 FYNNEI. This CDR3 is built from 17 residues. V was clipped by 0 bases and J by 0 bases, with 15 bases between them. The CDR3 is CASSEALEGVASYEQYF. CDR3 in DNA: TGTGCCAGCAGTGAAGCGCTTGAGGGGGTGGCCTCCTACGAGCAGTACTTC. Full variable domain (remainder filled in from reference TRBV2 and TRBJ2-7): EPEVTQTPSHQVTQMGQEVILRCVPISNHLYFYWYRQILGQKVEFLVSFYNNEISEKSEIFDDQFSVERPDGSNFTLKIRSTKLEDSAMYFCASSEALEGVASYEQYFGPGTRLTVT.

V and J are TRBV4-1 and TRBJ1-2; D is ambiguous. Germline V CDR1 and CDR2: MGHRA, YSYEKL. V was clipped by 1 base and J by 5 bases, with 5 bases between them. The CDR3 sequence is 12 residues long. The CDR3 protein is CASSQGVYGYTF. The CDR3 DNA reads as TGCGCCAGCAGCCAAGGTGTGTATGGCTACACCTTC.

This clonotype was seen ten or more times. The CDR3 spells CASTNAGLTVYEQYF. In nucleotides, the CDR3 is TGTGCCAGCACCAACGCGGGACTGACTGTCTACGAGCAGTACTTC. The chain links TRBV6-1 to TRBJ2-7; D may be TRBD2 (6 bases). V was trimmed by 7 bases and J by 3 bases, leaving 19 bases between them. The CDR3 totals 15 residues. Germline CDR1 MNHNS, CDR2 SASEGT.

This chain links TRBV2 with TRBJ1-1, with TRBD1 as a possible D gene (5 bases). Trimming removed 4 bases at V and 10 bases at J, with 16 bases between. This CDR3 comprises 13 residues. Germline CDR1 and CDR2: SNHLY and FYNNEI. CDR3 sequence reads: CASSVGQTLPAFF. CDR3 nucleotides: TGTGCCAGCAGTGTTGGACAAACACTGCCAGCTTTCTTT.

The table lists this clonotype with many counts. CDR3 residues: CASISPNTGELFF. CDR3 sequence (DNA): TGTGCCAGTATTAGCCCTAACACCGGGGAGCTGTTTTTT. This chain links TRBV19 with TRBJ2-2; D is uncertain. V lost 7 bases to trimming and J lost 2 bases, with 8 bases between them. Germline V gene lookup returns CDR1 LNHDA and CDR2 SQIVND (reference sequence). There are 13 residues in the CDR3. The whole variable domain, remainder taken from reference TRBV19 and TRBJ2-2, is DGGITQSPKYLFRKEGQNVTLSCEQNLNHDAMYWYRQDPGQGLRLIYYSQIVNDFQKGDIAEGYSVSREKKESFPLTVTSAQKNPTAFYLCASISPNTGELFFGEGSRLTVL.

This chain's CDR3 is CASSRFGTGGREQYF. Here the CDR3 DNA reads TGTGCCAGCAGCAGGTTCGGGACAGGGGGACGGGAGCAGTACTTC. The chain links TRBV12-3 or TRBV12-4 to TRBJ2-7; TRBD1 matches at 11 bases. V gave up 6 bases and J gave up 7 bases; unmatched junction bases: 11. The CDR3 runs 15 residues.

In this sample, this clonotype turned up once. Possible read error: a much larger clone is one base away. The chain carries TRBV19 and TRBJ2-2; 7 bases agree with TRBD2. The CDR3 is made up of 17 amino acids. The junction had 10 bases not matched to a gene; V was cut back by 2 bases and J by 4 bases. CDR1 is LNHDA and CDR2 is SQIVND in the germline V gene (reference sequence). CDR3 in DNA: TGTGCCAGTAGTATAATTGGCGGGAGACGGAGCACCGGGGAGCTGTTTTTT. This encodes CASSIIGGRRSTGELFF.

The chain has TRBV29-1 and TRBJ2-5, with D possibly being TRBD2 (7 bases). The CDR3 loop spans 12 amino acids. The germline gives CDR1 SQVTM, CDR2 ANQGSEA. V was trimmed by 2 bases and J by 10 bases, leaving 14 bases between them. The CDR3 sequence: CSVETGGSGQYF. CDR3 sequence (DNA): TGCAGCGTTGAAACGGGGGGCAGTGGCCAGTACTTC.

This chain connects TRBV12-5 to TRBJ2-2; 11 bases agree with TRBD1. This CDR3 comprises 17 residues. The germline V gene encodes CDR1 LGHNT and CDR2 FRNRAP. V lost 6 bases to trimming and J lost 2 bases; unmatched junction nucleotides: 8. The CDR3 DNA follows: TGTGCTAGTGGACAGGACAGGGGGCACCTCAACACCGGGGAGCTGTTTTTT. As protein: CASGQDRGHLNTGELFF.

The chain joins TRBV12-3 or TRBV12-4 to TRBJ1-6, with D perhaps TRBD1 (5 bases). Trimming took 6 bases from V and 14 from J, leaving 20 bases between them. The CDR3 loop spans 14 amino acids. The CDR3 region is CASRRDHETESLHF. In DNA, the CDR3 is TGTGCCAGCAGACGGGACCACGAGACGGAGTCCCTCCACTTT.

The chain is built from TRBV28 and TRBJ2-7, with 8 bases that match TRBD2. The trim removed 3 bases at V and 4 bases at J, leaving 8 bases unmatched. CDR3 size: 15 residues. Germline values: CDR1 MDHEN, CDR2 SYDVKM. DNA for the CDR3: TGTGCCAGCAGTTTCGCGACGGGGGGGGATTACGAGCAGTACTTC. As protein: CASSFATGGDYEQYF.

This clonotype was picked up one time. This may be a read error: a much more frequent sequence differs by one nucleotide. V usage is TRBV11-1 and J usage is TRBJ1-5, with no clear D. Germline V lookup: CDR1 SGHAT, CDR2 FQDESV (reference sequence). This CDR3 contains 14 residues. The CDR3 DNA follows: TGTGCCAACAGCTTATCAGGCTCGGGTCAGCCCCAGCATTTT. It codes for CANSLSGSGQPQHF.

In this sample, this clonotype turned up many times. The V call is TRBV19, the J call TRBJ2-7; D perhaps matches TRBD1 (6 bases). This CDR3 is built from 14 residues. Germline V lookup: CDR1 LNHDA, CDR2 SQIVND (reference sequence). Trimming shortened V by 8 bases and J by 0 bases, and 14 bases separated the two germline ends. The CDR3 nucleotides are TGTGCCAGTTGCCGACAGGCCAGCTCCTACGAGCAGTACTTC. This encodes CASCRQASSYEQYF.

The rearrangement links TRBV7-3 to TRBJ2-1, with a possible D match to TRBD2 (6 bases). Germline V gene lookup returns CDR1 SGHTA and CDR2 FQGTGA. The V end lost 5 bases, the J end lost 0 bases, and 8 bases lay between the germline ends. The CDR3 consists of 14 residues. The CDR3 bases are TGTGCCAGCAGCCCGGACTACTCCTACAATGAGCAGTTCTTC. It specifies CASSPDYSYNEQFF.

This chain uses TRBV25-1 with TRBJ1-2; unclear D gene. The CDR3 sequence is 13 residues long. The V end was cut by 3 bases, the J end by 0 bases, with 5 bases between. Per germline, CDR1 MGHDK and CDR2 SYGVNS. The CDR3 DNA reads TGTGCCAGCAGTGACGGGCCTAACTATGGCTACACCTTC. Its protein product is CASSDGPNYGYTF.

This clonotype was seen a few times. The CDR3 DNA follows: TGCAGTGCTGTTCCACTAGCGGATAGCACAGATACGCAGTATTTT. Translated, it gives CSAVPLADSTDTQYF. The rearrangement uses TRBV20-1 and TRBJ2-3; 8 bases are shared with TRBD2. The V segment lost 5 bases and the J segment 0 bases; nucleotides outside the gene matches: 7. Germline CDR1 DFQATT, CDR2 SNEGSKA (reference sequence). This CDR3 has 15 residues.